Listed here are 13 T cell receptor beta chains from one sample, sequenced in a study of blood T cell repertoires in COVID-19. Profiled with immunoSEQ multiplex PCR; TCRdb holds only in-frame clones, not every one. The sample carries 130,000 or so clones, about 74% recorded once. The sequenced sample was peripheral blood. All receptors come from a human donor in a cohort sampled during active COVID-19.

This clone was counted a single time. The rearrangement uses TRBV18 and TRBJ2-7; 13 positions agree with TRBD2. CDR1 KGHSH and CDR2 LQKENI come from the germline V gene. J gave up 1 base and V 0 bases, and 12 bases lay outside the gene matches. The CDR3 consists of 20 residues. CDR3 sequence reads: CASSPPTGLAGVYLSYEQYF. The CDR3 nucleotides are TGTGCCAGCTCACCACCGACCGGACTAGCGGGAGTCTATCTTTCCTACGAGCAGTACTTC.

This rearrangement joins TRBV30 to TRBJ2-7; 7 nucleotides line up with TRBD1. This CDR3 spans 14 amino acids. The V gene end was trimmed by 8 bases and the J gene end by 3 bases; junction bases not matched to a gene: 13. CDR1 and CDR2 (germline): GTSNPN, SVGIG (reference sequence). The CDR3 is CAGAPVTGDYEQYF. Here the CDR3 DNA reads TGTGCCGGAGCTCCCGTTACAGGGGACTACGAGCAGTACTTC.

In its sample, this clone was seen once. The V and J genes are TRBV7-3 and TRBJ1-1; perhaps TRBD1 as D (5 bases). The CDR3 is 13 residues long. The V gene lost 2 bases and the J gene lost 6 bases, with 10 bases spanning the gap. Germline V gene data show CDR1 as SGHTA and CDR2 as FQGTGA. The CDR3 sequence is CASSLVTDSEAFF. CDR3 nucleotides: TGTGCCAGCAGCTTAGTGACAGACTCTGAAGCTTTCTTT.

The chain has TRBV5-6 and TRBJ2-7; maybe TRBD1 (5 bases). This CDR3 contains 17 residues. Germline assignment: CDR1 SGHDT and CDR2 YYEEEE. V was cut by 4 bases and J by 1 base, with 21 bases left in between. The CDR3: CASSHSAGTGWSYEQYF. The CDR3 nucleotides read TGTGCCAGCAGCCACTCCGCCGGAACAGGATGGTCCTACGAGCAGTACTTC.

This sequence joins TRBV27 and TRBJ2-1; 8 bases agree with TRBD2. The length of the CDR3 is 17 residues. Trimming cost V 6 bases and J 4 bases; bases outside gene matches: 14. Germline V gives CDR1 MNHEY, CDR2 SMNVEV (reference sequence). CDR3 sequence: CASSPQGLAGLYNEQFF. In nucleotides, the CDR3 is TGTGCCAGCAGCCCCCAGGGCCTAGCGGGTCTTTACAATGAGCAGTTCTTC.

The V call is TRBV13, the J call TRBJ2-7, with TRBD2 as a possible D gene (6 bases). Deletions cut 4 bases from V and 3 bases from J, with 16 bases between. The germline V gene encodes CDR1 PRHDT and CDR2 FYEKMQ (reference sequence). This CDR3 region has 15 residues. CDR3 amino acids: CASSSGEQGYYEQYF. CDR3 DNA: TGTGCCAGCAGCTCGGGAGAGCAGGGCTACTACGAGCAGTACTTC.

The J gene is TRBJ1-1, the V gene TRBV5-1; 8 nucleotides align to TRBD1. Germline V gene sequence: CDR1 SGHRS, CDR2 YFSETQ. CDR3 length: 14 residues. V lost 4 bases, J lost 1 base, and 3 bases stayed unmatched. CDR3 protein: CASSAGQANTEAFF. The CDR3 DNA reads as TGCGCCAGCAGCGCGGGACAGGCGAACACTGAAGCTTTCTTT.

The rearrangement uses TRBV13 and TRBJ2-7; 7 nucleotides line up with TRBD2. The CDR3 spans 15 residues. Germline CDR1 PRHDT, CDR2 FYEKMQ (reference sequence). V lost 4 bases to trimming and J lost 5 bases; unmatched junction nucleotides: 11. This chain's CDR3 is CASSSLGRGIDEQYF. In DNA form, the CDR3 reads TGTGCCAGCAGCTCCCTTGGGCGGGGGATCGACGAGCAGTACTTC.

The chain uses TRBV28 and TRBJ1-2, with D uncertain. The CDR3 contains 13 residues. The V end was cut by 7 bases, the J end by 4 bases, with 13 bases between. Germline V gene data show CDR1 as MDHEN and CDR2 as SYDVKM. CDR3 DNA sequence: TGTGCCAGCACCACGGGTCCTCCCTATGGCTACACCTTC. It codes for CASTTGPPYGYTF.

The J gene is TRBJ1-1, the V gene TRBV5-1, with 7 bases matching TRBD1. Trimming removed 6 bases from V and 6 bases from J; junction bases left unmatched: 8. The CDR3 runs 13 residues. CDR1 and CDR2 from the germline V gene are SGHRS and YFSETQ. The CDR3 spells CASNRGGGAEAFF. CDR3 nucleotide sequence: TGCGCCAGCAACAGGGGTGGTGGGGCTGAAGCTTTCTTT.

The chain combines TRBV7-8 with TRBJ2-6; TRBD2 matches 7 bases. Germline CDR1 reads SGHVS; CDR2 reads FQNEAQ. Trimming at V came to 0 bases and at J to 0 bases, leaving 11 bases not matched to a gene. This CDR3 is 20 amino acids long. The CDR3 is CASSLARGNFLSSGANVLTF. The CDR3 DNA reads as TGTGCCAGCAGCTTAGCGCGGGGGAACTTCTTAAGCTCTGGGGCCAACGTCCTGACTTTC.

This clone was observed once. The chain employs TRBV9 and TRBJ1-2; 10 positions match TRBD1. CDR3 length: 15 amino acids. Germline trimming cut 0 bases from V and 3 bases from J; bases unmatched to any gene: 2. CDR1 SGDLS and CDR2 YYNGEE come from the germline V gene. The CDR3 region is CASSVGQGADYGYTF. CDR3 DNA: TGTGCCAGCAGCGTAGGACAGGGGGCCGACTATGGCTACACCTTC.

The chain carries TRBV5-1 and TRBJ2-5, with 7 bases aligning to TRBD1. Trimming took 3 bases from V and 1 from J; bases not matched to a gene: 12. The CDR3 has 17 residues. CDR1 SGHRS and CDR2 YFSETQ come from the germline V gene. DNA for the CDR3: TGCGCCAGCAGCTCCTTGCTGCGGACAGGCCGCCAAGAGACCCAGTACTTC. It is translated as CASSSLLRTGRQETQYF.